This TCR beta chain was recovered during a study of T cells in Graves' hyperthyroidism and ophthalmopathy. Study results and caveats: Separation of ophthalmopathy from stable hyperthyroidism was achieved by a 13 V-J model. Researchers found most expanded thyroid clonotypes above 0.001 in blood as well.

Amplification targeted TCR beta CDR3 regions from RNA transcripts. The TCR CDR3 was amplified in a first-round RT-PCR using the HTBI primer set. Via MiXCR, TCRdb re-called the multiplex PCR reads, giving one row per CDR3 protein. This sample carries approximately 530,000 distinct CDR3 sequences, 15% to 20% of them seen once, and the ten largest clones take around 50%. Note on this clonotype: The antigen is not known.

This CDR3 comprises 17 residues. Germline trimming cut 1 base from V and 5 bases from J; bases unmatched to any gene: 8. Patients with ophthalmopathy all had a Clinical Activity Score of at least 3, a NOSPECS grade of at least 4 and duration under 3 months. Orbital computed tomography, thyroid ultrasound, serum thyroxine and TRAb, and clinical symptoms together informed the diagnoses. Sequenced sample: blood. The clonotype originates from a man aged 35-49 years with Graves' ophthalmopathy. The chain recombines TRBV12-3 or TRBV12-4 with TRBJ2-5; 12 bases map to TRBD2. In DNA, the CDR3 is TGTGCCAGCAGTTTAGGGACTAGCGGGGTGGATGGGGAGACCCAGTACTTC. Its protein is CASSLGTSGVDGETQYF.